The present T cell receptor beta chain was sequenced within a study of T-cell reconstitution after alpha-beta-depleted transplantation in children. It was with unique molecular identifiers that the TCRbeta library was prepared. TCRdb reprocessed the PCR reads via MiXCR and lists one record per CDR3 protein. The sample records fewer than 500,000 distinct CDR3 sequences, around 46% being singletons. General observations from the study: Surviving recipient T cells and thymic progenitors accounted for the high day-60 TCRbeta diversity observed in some patients. Newly generated T cells supplied most T-cell counts and diversity one year post-transplant.

Points on this clonotype: Its antigen is unidentified.

CDR1 SEHNR and CDR2 FQNEAQ come from the germline V gene (reference sequence). This CDR3 contains 15 residues. V lost 5 bases, J lost 7 bases, and 8 bases stayed unmatched. The rearrangement uses TRBV7-9 and TRBJ1-6, with 7 bases identical to TRBD1. The sample in question was PBMCs, obtained before TCRalphabeta/CD19-depleted stem cell transplant. The receptor was derived from a girl aged 2-10 years with aplastic anemia, due to receive a stem cell transplant. The CDR3 sequence is CASSLRGTENSPLHF. The CDR3 bases are TGTGCCAGCAGCCTAAGGGGGACAGAAAATTCACCCCTCCACTTT.